The 24 T cell receptor beta chains below all came from one sample that was sequenced in a study of radiation and T cells in renal cell carcinoma. The method was immunoSEQ multiplex PCR; TCRdb's version includes in-frame clones alone and lacks a portion of them. In the table there are around 170,000 clones, roughly nine tenths of which are singletons. Indicated time point: blood 4 weeks post-SBRT, at nephrectomy. Treatment given: 15 Gy SBRT to primary tumor, nephrectomy 4 weeks later. Sample: blood, taken from a patient whose treatment included radiotherapy and nephrectomy. The receptor source for this set is a woman aged 50 to 65 with renal cell carcinoma.

This chain links TRBV2 with TRBJ2-1, with 9 positions matching TRBD1. This CDR3 has 13 residues. J lost 7 bases, V lost 7 bases, and 5 bases had no gene match. Germline CDR1 reads SNHLY; CDR2 reads FYNNEI. The CDR3, as DNA: TGTGCCAGCAATTGGGACAGGGTAAATGAGCAGTTCTTC. Translated, it gives CASNWDRVNEQFF.

This chain joins TRBV9 and TRBJ1-2, with D perhaps TRBD1 (5 bases). The CDR3 covers 14 residues. V was trimmed by 5 bases and J by 8 bases, leaving 19 bases between them. CDR1 is SGDLS, CDR2 YYNGEE, per germline. CDR3 coding DNA: TGTGCCAGCAGACGTAGGGGCGCAGAGGAAGGCTACACCTTC. Encoded protein: CASRRRGAEEGYTF.

This clone was seen a few times. The chain links TRBV9 to TRBJ1-1; TRBD1 is a possible D gene (6 bases). The germline V gene encodes CDR1 SGDLS and CDR2 YYNGEE. This CDR3 contains 15 residues. V was shortened by 0 bases and J by 3 bases, with 12 bases between the two germline ends. CDR3 region: CASSVAEGGYTEAFF. CDR3 bases: TGTGCCAGCAGCGTAGCCGAGGGGGGGTACACTGAAGCTTTCTTT. Filled out from reference TRBV9 and TRBJ1-1, the complete variable domain reads DSGVTQTPKHLITATGQRVTLRCSPRSGDLSVYWYQQSLDQGLQFLIQYYNGEERAKGNILERFSAQQFPDLHSELNLSSLELGDSALYFCASSVAEGGYTEAFFGQGTRLTVV.

This chain connects TRBV7-2 to TRBJ1-2; 7 bases are a match to TRBD1. Per germline, CDR1 SGHTA and CDR2 FQGNSA. This CDR3 is built from 14 residues. V dropped 4 bases and J dropped 3; count of bases not matched to a gene: 5. CDR3 coding DNA: TGTGCCAGCAGCTCAGACAGGGTTTACTATGGCTACACCTTC. Translated, it gives CASSSDRVYYGYTF.

This clone turned up a few times. The rearrangement joins TRBV14 to TRBJ2-1, with TRBD2 as a possible D gene (5 bases). Trimming pared 5 bases from V and 7 bases from J, leaving 9 bases between. Germline V CDR1 and CDR2: SGHDN, FVKESK. The CDR3 is 12 residues long. The CDR3: CASSYRENEQFF. The CDR3 nucleotides are TGTGCCAGCAGCTATAGGGAGAATGAGCAGTTCTTC. Looking up the rest from reference TRBV14 and TRBJ2-1 gives the full variable domain: EAGVTQFPSHSVIEKGQTVTLRCDPISGHDNLYWYRRVMGKEIKFLLHFVKESKQDESGMPNNRFLAERTGGTYSTLKVQPAELEDSGVYFCASSYRENEQFFGPGTRLTVL.

This clone was detected once. The rearrangement uses TRBV6-6 and TRBJ1-3; D is uncertain. The V and J ends lost 2 bases and 4 bases respectively, with 3 bases between them. Looked up from germline, CDR1 is MNHNY and CDR2 is SVGAGI (reference sequence). This CDR3 is built from 12 residues. The CDR3 DNA follows: TGTGCCAGCAGTTACGAGGGAAACACCATATATTTT. Translated, it gives CASSYEGNTIYF.

This clone is a singleton in its sample. The chain joins TRBV4-1 to TRBJ1-6; 9 positions match TRBD1. The CDR3 totals 16 residues. J lost 7 bases, V lost 3 bases, and 7 bases had no gene match. Germline V gives CDR1 MGHRA, CDR2 YSYEKL. CDR3 nucleotides: TGCGCCAGCAGCCACCACCGGGACAGGGAGAATTCACCCCTCCACTTT. Its protein product is CASSHHRDRENSPLHF.

The chain combines TRBV11-3 with TRBJ2-7, with 12 bases that match TRBD1. Germline-derived CDR1 and CDR2 are SGHNT and YENEEA. This CDR3 is built from 14 residues. J was trimmed by 6 bases and V by 4 bases; bases with no gene match: 4. CDR3 residues: CASSSGTGGSEQYF. The CDR3, as DNA: TGTGCCAGCAGCTCCGGGACAGGGGGCTCCGAGCAGTACTTC.

This clone was seen just once. This chain joins TRBV6-1 and TRBJ1-2; TRBD1 matches at 9 bases. V lost 10 bases to trimming and J lost 8 bases; unmatched junction nucleotides: 17. The germline V gene has CDR1 MNHNS and CDR2 SASEGT. This CDR3 region has 15 residues. CDR3 residues: CATKLQDRGEWGYTF. Written as DNA, the CDR3 is TGTGCCACCAAACTACAGGACAGGGGAGAGTGGGGCTACACCTTC.

This clone appeared a few times. This sequence joins TRBV14 and TRBJ1-2, with TRBD1 as a possible D gene (5 bases). Per the germline V gene, CDR1 is SGHDN and CDR2 is FVKESK. The CDR3 sequence is 13 residues long. V lost 1 base and J 7 bases, leaving 10 bases between the germline ends. The CDR3 protein is CASSQVGQGGYTF. CDR3 DNA sequence: TGTGCCAGCAGCCAAGTAGGGCAGGGTGGCTACACCTTC. Using reference TRBV14 and TRBJ1-2 for the parts outside the CDR3, the full variable domain is EAGVTQFPSHSVIEKGQTVTLRCDPISGHDNLYWYRRVMGKEIKFLLHFVKESKQDESGMPNNRFLAERTGGTYSTLKVQPAELEDSGVYFCASSQVGQGGYTFGSGTRLTVV.

With respect to this clone: The same CDR3 can be traced to other DNA sequences in this sample. The V and J genes are TRBV19 and TRBJ2-7; 8 positions match TRBD1. The CDR3 totals 14 residues. With 6 bases clipped from V and 1 base from J, the junction kept 5 bases outside the gene matches. The germline V gene has CDR1 LNHDA and CDR2 SQIVND (reference sequence). CDR3 in amino acids: CASSTRDRSYEQYF. The CDR3 DNA reads as TGTGCCAGTAGCACCCGGGACAGGTCCTACGAGCAGTACTTC.

This sequence joins TRBV4-3 and TRBJ2-7, with a weak D call TRBD2 (5 bases). V was trimmed by 0 bases and J by 7 bases, leaving 10 bases between them. The CDR3 covers 13 residues. Germline V lookup: CDR1 LGHNA, CDR2 YSLEER. CDR3 bases: TGCGCCAGCAGCCAAGAACTTTCGGGGGAGCAGTACTTC. This codes for CASSQELSGEQYF.

J is TRBJ1-3 and V is TRBV6-5; tentative D call: TRBD1 (5 bases). With 6 bases removed from V and 3 bases from J, the gap between germline ends came to 12 bases. The CDR3 is made up of 14 amino acids. Per the germline V gene, CDR1 is MNHEY and CDR2 is SVGAGI. This CDR3 is CASRTWGDGNTIYF. CDR3 sequence (DNA): TGTGCCAGCAGGACGTGGGGGGATGGAAACACCATATATTTT.

The rearrangement links TRBV28 to TRBJ1-3; tentatively, D is TRBD1 (5 bases). Between the trimmed V and J ends, which lost 2 bases and 0 bases, there was a span of 11 bases. The CDR3 is 16 residues long. The germline V gene encodes CDR1 MDHEN and CDR2 SYDVKM. CDR3 residues: CASSLVGGTSGNTIYF. The CDR3 region has the DNA TGTGCCAGCAGTTTAGTTGGAGGGACCTCTGGAAACACCATATATTTT.

The sample holds a few counts of this clone. The J gene is TRBJ2-3, the V gene TRBV19; 9 nucleotides line up with TRBD1. After removal of 8 bases from V and 3 bases from J, the junction contained 6 bases not matched to a gene. This CDR3 contains 14 residues. Germline V gives CDR1 LNHDA, CDR2 SQIVND (reference sequence). CDR3 residues: CASDRGGRTDTQYF. CDR3 in DNA: TGTGCCAGTGACAGGGGGGGCCGGACAGATACGCAGTATTTT. The full variable domain, rest sourced from reference TRBV19 and TRBJ2-3, is DGGITQSPKYLFRKEGQNVTLSCEQNLNHDAMYWYRQDPGQGLRLIYYSQIVNDFQKGDIAEGYSVSREKKESFPLTVTSAQKNPTAFYLCASDRGGRTDTQYFGPGTRLTVL.

CDR3 coding DNA: TGTGCTAGTGGTTTGGGGCGGATAAATGAAAAACTGTTTTTT. Its protein is CASGLGRINEKLFF. The chain joins TRBV12-5 to TRBJ1-4; D not certain. Trimming took off 1 base at V and 5 bases at J, with 8 bases between the two ends. The germline V gene has CDR1 LGHNT and CDR2 FRNRAP. The CDR3 runs to 14 residues.

The gene calls are TRBV19 and TRBJ2-6; unclear D gene. Germline V gene sequence: CDR1 LNHDA, CDR2 SQIVND (reference sequence). Trimming took off 11 bases at V and 1 base at J, with 9 bases between the two ends. This CDR3 has 13 residues. The CDR3 nucleotides are TGTGCCTCTCGTAGGTCTGGGGCCAACGTCCTGACTTTC. Translating gives CASRRSGANVLTF.

J is TRBJ1-2 and V is TRBV19; 7 bases map to TRBD1. The CDR3 contains 18 residues. Germline-derived CDR1 and CDR2 are LNHDA and SQIVND (reference sequence). J lost 0 bases, V lost 1 base, and 11 bases had no gene match. CDR3 coding DNA: TGTGCCAGTAGTATAGTTGGGACAGCCTCTTCAGCTAACTATGGCTACACCTTC. Its protein product is CASSIVGTASSANYGYTF.

The V gene is TRBV5-1, the J gene TRBJ2-1; 7 bases match TRBD2. This CDR3 spans 16 amino acids. The J segment lost 2 bases and the V segment lost 0 bases, leaving 5 bases of the junction unmatched. CDR1 and CDR2 (germline): SGHRS, YFSETQ. For the CDR3, the DNA is TGCGCCAGCAGCTTGGGAGCGGGATCCCCCTACAATGAGCAGTTCTTC. Translating it yields CASSLGAGSPYNEQFF. Together with reference TRBV5-1 and TRBJ2-1, the CDR3 gives the full variable domain: KAGVTQTPRYLIKTRGQQVTLSCSPISGHRSVSWYQQTPGQGLQFLFEYFSETQRNKGNFPGRFSGRQFSNSRSEMNVSTLELGDSALYLCASSLGAGSPYNEQFFGPGTRLTVL.

The chain has TRBV5-1 and TRBJ2-5; a possible D gene is TRBD1 (5 bases). The CDR3 runs 15 residues. Germline V gene lookup returns CDR1 SGHRS and CDR2 YFSETQ. With 5 bases removed from V and 0 bases from J, the gap between germline ends came to 14 bases. The CDR3, as DNA: TGCGCCAGCAGTTCGACCAAGGGGAACCAAGAGACCCAGTACTTC. It is translated as CASSSTKGNQETQYF.

The chain joins TRBV13 to TRBJ1-5; unclear D gene. V lost 6 bases and J lost 0, with 12 bases in between. From germline, CDR1 is PRHDT and CDR2 FYEKMQ (reference sequence). CDR3 length equals 15 residues. CDR3 in DNA: TGTGCCAGCAGAGAAGCGGGGAATAGCAATCAGCCCCAGCATTTT. Translation: CASREAGNSNQPQHF.

The chain combines TRBV5-1 with TRBJ2-2; D is undetermined. The CDR3 totals 16 residues. V was pared by 4 bases and J by 6 bases, with 19 bases between. In germline, CDR1 is SGHRS, CDR2 YFSETQ. CDR3 sequence reads: CASSREQAENAGELFF. In DNA, the CDR3 is TGCGCCAGCAGCAGGGAACAAGCCGAAAATGCCGGGGAGCTGTTTTTT.

The J gene is TRBJ2-5, the V gene TRBV7-9, with 10 bases identical to TRBD1. This CDR3 contains 14 residues. Looked up from germline, CDR1 is SEHNR and CDR2 is FQNEAQ (reference sequence). Germline trimming cut 6 bases from V and 4 bases from J; bases unmatched to any gene: 5. The CDR3 here is CASSWTGGRETQYF. CDR3 bases: TGTGCCAGCAGTTGGACAGGGGGTAGAGAGACCCAGTACTTC. Based on the CDR3 plus reference TRBV7-9 and TRBJ2-5, the full variable domain is DTGVSQNPRHKITKRGQNVTFRCDPISEHNRLYWYRQTLGQGPEFLTYFQNEAQLEKSRLLSDRFSAERPKGSFSTLEIQRTEQGDSAMYLCASSWTGGRETQYFGPGTRLLVL.

V and J are TRBV6-6 and TRBJ1-1, with D perhaps matching TRBD1 (6 bases). Trimming cost V 0 bases and J 0 bases, with 11 bases left between them. CDR3 length equals 16 residues. Germline V gene data show CDR1 as MNHNY and CDR2 as SVGAGI (reference sequence). CDR3 bases: TGTGCCAGCAGTTACTCGGGGGGGCCCATGAACACTGAAGCTTTCTTT. It encodes CASSYSGGPMNTEAFF.